Below, one T cell receptor (beta chain) is given with its context. The antigen remains undetermined. Germline loops: CDR1 KGHSH, CDR2 LQKENI. The CDR3 extends over 14 amino acids. Between the trimmed V and J ends, which lost 0 bases and 3 bases, there was a span of 9 bases. Expressed TCRB transcripts were sequenced because the entire RNA isolate underwent reverse transcription. Each sample of naive, central memory or regulatory T cells had, on average, about 3.57 million reads. The data were produced by immunoSEQ multiplex PCR, yet TCRdb's version contains in-frame clones alone and is incomplete. The sample shows about 330,000 clones, about 11% of them seen only once. This sample is drawn from a study of beta chain features in type 1 diabetes. At the level of the study: Examined across all samples were almost 110 million sorted cells. Study outcomes and limitations: Insertion counts at VDJ junctions were lower in type 1 diabetes patients, who also showed more deletions there. The naive, central memory and Treg TCRB repertoires showed an apparent similarity that was greater among patients than among healthy donors.

The genes are TRBV18 and TRBJ2-7; D is perhaps TRBD1 (6 bases). The source material was naive CD4+ T cells from blood. The sequence was collected from a woman under 40 in good health. The CDR3 region is CASSPPDRFYEQYF. CDR3 coding DNA: TGTGCCAGCTCACCACCCGACAGGTTCTACGAGCAGTACTTC. Looking up the rest from reference TRBV18 and TRBJ2-7 gives the full variable domain: NAGVMQNPRHLVRRRGQEARLRCSPMKGHSHVYWYRQLPEEGLKFMVYLQKENIIDESGMPKERFSAEFPKEGPSILRIQQVVRGDSAAYFCASSPPDRFYEQYFGPGTRLTVT.